The clone carrying this T cell receptor (beta chain) has more than one count but fewer than ten. CDR1 MNHEY and CDR2 SVGAGI come from the germline V gene. The V segment lost 0 bases and the J segment 7 bases; nucleotides outside the gene matches: 10. The CDR3 is 17 amino acids. This sample is drawn from a study of metastatic and nonmetastatic thyroid tumors. Treatment of any kind had been given to no patient before thyroid surgery. TCRdb reassembled clones from the PCR reads with MiXCR. The sample shows about 4,400 clones, roughly a third of them seen only once. The gene calls are TRBV6-5 and TRBJ2-1; 9 nucleotides agree with TRBD2. This receptor was obtained from a male donor with papillary thyroid cancer or a benign thyroid nodule (not recorded which). Some clones in this sample may be carry-over from other donors' samples. Material for sequencing was adjacent normal tissue. The CDR3 DNA is TGTGCCAGCAGTTACTCAACCCCAGCGGGAGGTCGAAATGAGCAGTTCTTC. This encodes CASSYSTPAGGRNEQFF.